This TCR beta chain was recorded in a study of siplizumab effects on memory and regulatory T cells. This CDR3 is 16 amino acids long. Germline CDR1 and CDR2: LGHNA and YSLEER. V shed 1 base and J 1 base; nucleotides not matched to a gene: 6. Data came from immunoSEQ multiplex PCR; TCRdb stores just in-frame clones and leaves some out. The data show over 95,000 clones, with around 93% seen just once and around 0.16% held by the top ten. The chain joins TRBV4-3 to TRBJ1-1; 7 bases map to TRBD1. The sample taken for sequencing was non-Treg CD4+ T cells sorted from blood. The TCR comes from a human donor in good health. DNA for the CDR3: TGCGCCAGCAGCCAAGGAACAGGGGCACAGAACACTGAAGCTTTCTTT. It encodes CASSQGTGAQNTEAFF.